Following are 31 T cell receptor beta chains from one sample sequenced in a study of T cells expressing NK-cell markers. TCRdb reprocessed the 5' RACE reads and keeps a single row for each CDR3 protein, giving no DNA. The sample includes 550,000 or so distinct CDR3 sequences. The specimen sequenced was blood T cells: a sorted CD56 or NKG2C T cell subset, CD4+ or CD8+ T cells, or bulk PBMC T cells (not recorded which). The receptors stem from a man aged 18 to 29 in good health.

The V gene is TRBV4-3, the J gene TRBJ2-7. This CDR3 is built from 15 residues. Germline assignment: CDR1 LGHNA and CDR2 YSLEER. The CDR3 loop is CASSQGLAGHHEQYF.

The CDR3 region is CASSYTDRLPGELFF. The J gene is TRBJ2-2, the V gene TRBV6-5; TCRdb gives TRBD1 as the D gene, but with no DNA this cannot be confirmed. The V gene's germline CDR1 is MNHEY and CDR2 SVGAGI. This CDR3 has 15 residues.

The chain recombines TRBV25-1 with TRBJ2-5. CDR3 length equals 13 residues. CDR1 and CDR2 (germline): MGHDK, SYGVNS. The chain's CDR3 is CASSANWAETQYF. The variable domain in full, completed from reference TRBV25-1 and TRBJ2-5, reads EADIYQTPRYLVIGTGKKITLECSQTMGHDKMYWYQQDPGMELHLIHYSYGVNSTEKGDLSSESTVSRIRTEHFPLTLESARPSHTSQYLCASSANWAETQYFGPGTRLLVL.

This CDR3 is CASSNQSSYNEQFF. This sequence joins TRBV7-6 and TRBJ2-1. The CDR3 spans 14 residues. Looked up from germline, CDR1 is SGHVS and CDR2 is FNYEAQ.

The chain has TRBV10-2 and TRBJ2-2; TCRdb gives TRBD1 as the D gene, but with no DNA this cannot be confirmed. This CDR3 contains 15 residues. The germline V gene has CDR1 WSHSY and CDR2 SAAADI. Here the CDR3 reads CASSERLGGTGELFF.

The chain uses TRBV7-2 and TRBJ2-1; the TCRdb call, TRBD2, lacks DNA for checking. Germline V lookup: CDR1 SGHTA, CDR2 FQGNSA. The CDR3 totals 17 residues. This CDR3 reads CASSSFSGRAAYNEQFF.

The chain is built from TRBV7-9 and TRBJ2-3; the D gene TCRdb calls, TRBD2, cannot be checked with no DNA. CDR1 is SEHNR, CDR2 FQNEAQ, per germline (reference sequence). CDR3 size: 12 residues. The CDR3 loop is CASSEGLASQYF. Filled out from reference TRBV7-9 and TRBJ2-3, the complete variable domain reads DTGVSQNPRHKITKRGQNVTFRCDPISEHNRLYWYRQTLGQGPEFLTYFQNEAQLEKSRLLSDRFSAERPKGSFSTLEIQRTEQGDSAMYLCASSEGLASQYFGPGTRLTVL.

The chain links TRBV18 to TRBJ1-4; the TCRdb call, TRBD1, lacks DNA for checking. The CDR3 has 13 amino acids. The germline CDR1 and CDR2 sequences are KGHSH and LQKENI. CDR3 in amino acids: CASGTAYNEKLFF. Looking up the rest from reference TRBV18 and TRBJ1-4 gives the full variable domain: NAGVMQNPRHLVRRRGQEARLRCSPMKGHSHVYWYRQLPEEGLKFMVYLQKENIIDESGMPKERFSAEFPKEGPSILRIQQVVRGDSAAYFCASGTAYNEKLFFGSGTQLSVL.

This chain connects TRBV12-3 or TRBV12-4 to TRBJ2-3; TCRdb names TRBD2, which stays unverified in the absence of DNA. CDR3 length: 15 amino acids. The CDR3 spells CASSFTQRSTDTQYF.

The V call is TRBV29-1, the J call TRBJ2-5; TCRdb's assignment of TRBD2 cannot be checked, as there is no DNA. This CDR3 spans 18 amino acids. Looked up from germline, CDR1 is SQVTM and CDR2 is ANQGSEA. Here the CDR3 reads CSVVRELRLAGEGETQYF.

This rearrangement joins TRBV11-2 to TRBJ1-2; TCRdb reports TRBD1, a call that lacks DNA to check it against. CDR3 length: 15 residues. The germline V gene has CDR1 SGHAT and CDR2 FQNNGV. CDR3 amino acids: CASSATRDSSYGYTF.

V is TRBV20-1 and J is TRBJ2-1; TCRdb's D call, TRBD2, is unchecked because there is no DNA. Per germline, CDR1 DFQATT and CDR2 SNEGSKA (reference sequence). The CDR3 runs to 21 residues. CDR3 sequence: CSARVPQPGTSGLSSYNEQFF.

The CDR3 loop reads CASSSLAGRSNEQYF. The chain uses TRBV7-2 and TRBJ2-7; TCRdb returns TRBD2, unconfirmable since there is no DNA. The CDR3 covers 15 residues. The germline V gene encodes CDR1 SGHTA and CDR2 FQGNSA.

The chain carries TRBV19 and TRBJ1-5. CDR1 and CDR2 from the germline V gene are LNHDA and SQIVND (reference sequence). The CDR3 covers 14 residues. The CDR3 spells CASTMGDSNQPQHF. The full variable domain, its missing parts supplied by reference TRBV19 and TRBJ1-5, is DGGITQSPKYLFRKEGQNVTLSCEQNLNHDAMYWYRQDPGQGLRLIYYSQIVNDFQKGDIAEGYSVSREKKESFPLTVTSAQKNPTAFYLCASTMGDSNQPQHFGDGTRLSIL.

V and J are TRBV20-1 and TRBJ1-1. The CDR3 consists of 16 residues. Looked up from germline, CDR1 is DFQATT and CDR2 is SNEGSKA (reference sequence). The CDR3 sequence: CSARRQGSGLNTEAFF.

This chain links TRBV29-1 with TRBJ2-1; lacking DNA, the TRBD2 call made by TCRdb goes unchecked. Germline values: CDR1 SQVTM, CDR2 ANQGSEA. The CDR3 is made up of 14 amino acids. The CDR3 here is CSVRGPGTYNEQFF.

The chain employs TRBV3-1 and TRBJ2-1; the TCRdb D gene call, TRBD1, has no DNA to confirm it. The CDR3 contains 15 residues. CDR1 is LGHDT and CDR2 is YNNKEL in the germline V gene (reference sequence). This CDR3 reads CASSQVSGVTGEQFF.

This chain links TRBV11-2 with TRBJ2-1; as DNA is missing, the TRBD1 call by TCRdb cannot be tested. CDR3 length equals 15 residues. The germline V gene encodes CDR1 SGHAT and CDR2 FQNNGV. CDR3 amino acids: CASSLYRDTYNEQFF. The complete variable domain, with remaining parts taken from reference TRBV11-2 and TRBJ2-1, reads EAGVAQSPRYKIIEKRQSVAFWCNPISGHATLYWYQQILGQGPKLLIQFQNNGVVDDSQLPKDRFSAERLKGVDSTLKIQPAKLEDSAVYLCASSLYRDTYNEQFFGPGTRLTVL.

The V and J genes are TRBV4-2 and TRBJ2-5. The germline gives CDR1 LGHNA, CDR2 YNFKEQ. The CDR3 has 14 residues. CDR3 in amino acids: CASSQDLVGETQYF.

Here the CDR3 reads CACSPTGLLSGGYTF. The chain uses TRBV30 and TRBJ1-2. CDR1 is GTSNPN, CDR2 SVGIG, per germline (reference sequence). The length of the CDR3 is 15 residues.

The chain is built from TRBV12-3 or TRBV12-4 and TRBJ2-5; TCRdb's assignment of TRBD1 cannot be checked, as there is no DNA. The CDR3 length is 16 residues. This CDR3 reads CASSLGPGQGGETQYF.

The V call is TRBV5-1, the J call TRBJ2-7; without DNA, the TCRdb call of TRBD1 cannot be checked. This CDR3 has 17 residues. Per the germline V gene, CDR1 is SGHRS and CDR2 is YFSETQ. CDR3 protein: CASSPGDFQGSIYEQYF. Full variable domain (outside the CDR3, taken from reference TRBV5-1 and TRBJ2-7): KAGVTQTPRYLIKTRGQQVTLSCSPISGHRSVSWYQQTPGQGLQFLFEYFSETQRNKGNFPGRFSGRQFSNSRSEMNVSTLELGDSALYLCASSPGDFQGSIYEQYFGPGTRLTVT.

This sequence joins TRBV20-1 and TRBJ2-7; TCRdb indicates TRBD1, and absent DNA this call remains unverified. CDR3 length equals 12 residues. The germline V gene has CDR1 DFQATT and CDR2 SNEGSKA (reference sequence). Here the CDR3 reads CSVKGRLYEQYF.

This sequence joins TRBV29-1 and TRBJ2-1; checking the TCRdb D call of TRBD2 is not possible without DNA. Germline CDR1 and CDR2: SQVTM and ANQGSEA. CDR3 size: 14 residues. CDR3: CSAVRLSSGDEQFF.

The chain uses TRBV11-2 and TRBJ1-4. The CDR3 totals 15 residues. Per the germline V gene, CDR1 is SGHAT and CDR2 is FQNNGV. The CDR3 sequence is CASSQRGGANEKLFF. The full variable domain, with the rest looked up from reference TRBV11-2 and TRBJ1-4, is EAGVAQSPRYKIIEKRQSVAFWCNPISGHATLYWYQQILGQGPKLLIQFQNNGVVDDSQLPKDRFSAERLKGVDSTLKIQPAKLEDSAVYLCASSQRGGANEKLFFGSGTQLSVL.

The gene calls are TRBV7-2 and TRBJ2-5; no DNA is available, so the TRBD2 call from TCRdb remains unchecked. CDR1 is SGHTA and CDR2 is FQGNSA in the germline V gene. The CDR3 has 14 amino acids. The CDR3 sequence is CASSARLAPETQYF.

This chain links TRBV12-3 or TRBV12-4 with TRBJ1-1. The CDR3 loop spans 15 amino acids. CDR3 sequence reads: CASSLPGKPYTEAFF.

The chain carries TRBV7-6 and TRBJ2-1; TCRdb selects TRBD1, and the lack of DNA leaves this call unchecked. Per the germline V gene, CDR1 is SGHVS and CDR2 is FNYEAQ. The CDR3 loop spans 13 amino acids. The CDR3 region is CASSRAVPEEQFF.

The chain couples TRBV6-5 to TRBJ2-3; TCRdb's D call of TRBD1 is untestable without DNA. From germline, CDR1 is MNHEY and CDR2 SVGAGI. The CDR3 runs to 17 residues. The CDR3 protein is CASSYLSGQGAADTQYF.

This sequence joins TRBV7-9 and TRBJ2-1; the D gene TCRdb calls, TRBD2, cannot be checked with no DNA. The CDR3 is 16 residues long. Germline values: CDR1 SEHNR, CDR2 FQNEAQ (reference sequence). The CDR3 spells CASSGTSETSYNEQFF.

The chain joins TRBV6-5 to TRBJ2-7. This CDR3 has 12 amino acids. CDR1 MNHEY and CDR2 SVGAGI come from the germline V gene. CDR3 in amino acids: CASSFTNYEQYF.